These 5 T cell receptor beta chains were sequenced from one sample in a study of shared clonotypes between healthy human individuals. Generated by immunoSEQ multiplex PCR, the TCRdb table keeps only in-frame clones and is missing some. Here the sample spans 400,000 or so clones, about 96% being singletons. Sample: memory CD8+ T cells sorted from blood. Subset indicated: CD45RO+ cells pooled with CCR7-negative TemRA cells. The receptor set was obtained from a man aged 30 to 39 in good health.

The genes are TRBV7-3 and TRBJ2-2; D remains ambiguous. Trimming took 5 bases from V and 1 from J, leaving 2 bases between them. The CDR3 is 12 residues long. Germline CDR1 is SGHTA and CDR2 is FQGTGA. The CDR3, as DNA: TGTGCCAGCAGCAGGAACACCGGGGAGCTGTTTTTT. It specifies CASSRNTGELFF.

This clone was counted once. This CDR3 is CATSRAGAGGPGETQYF. The CDR3 region has the DNA TGTGCCACCAGCAGAGCGGGAGCGGGAGGGCCGGGCGAGACCCAGTACTTC. The V gene is TRBV15, the J gene TRBJ2-5; 10 bases agree with TRBD2. Looked up from germline, CDR1 is LNHNV and CDR2 is YYDKDF (reference sequence). The V gene end was trimmed by 1 base and the J gene end by 5 bases; junction bases not matched to a gene: 10. The CDR3 loop spans 17 amino acids.

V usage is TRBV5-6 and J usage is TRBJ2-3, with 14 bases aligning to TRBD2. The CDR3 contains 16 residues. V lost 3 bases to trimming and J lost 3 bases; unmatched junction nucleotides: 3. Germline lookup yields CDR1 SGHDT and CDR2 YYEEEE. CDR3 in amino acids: CASSWWTSGRTDTQYF. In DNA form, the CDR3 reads TGTGCCAGCAGCTGGTGGACTAGCGGGAGGACAGATACGCAGTATTTT.

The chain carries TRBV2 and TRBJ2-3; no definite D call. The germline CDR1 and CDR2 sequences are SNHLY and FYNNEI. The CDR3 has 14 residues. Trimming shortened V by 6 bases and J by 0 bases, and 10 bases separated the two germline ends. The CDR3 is CASRPDLSTDTQYF. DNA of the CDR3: TGTGCCAGCAGGCCGGACCTTAGCACAGATACGCAGTATTTT.

The chain's CDR3 is CASSKSVFGTDRFEAFF. Here the CDR3 DNA reads TGTGCCAGCAGCAAATCTGTGTTTGGGACAGACCGCTTTGAAGCTTTCTTT. The chain links TRBV21-1 to TRBJ1-1; the table's D call, TRBD1, was not checked against the DNA. TRBV21-1 corresponds to a pseudogene. The CDR3 sequence is 17 residues long.